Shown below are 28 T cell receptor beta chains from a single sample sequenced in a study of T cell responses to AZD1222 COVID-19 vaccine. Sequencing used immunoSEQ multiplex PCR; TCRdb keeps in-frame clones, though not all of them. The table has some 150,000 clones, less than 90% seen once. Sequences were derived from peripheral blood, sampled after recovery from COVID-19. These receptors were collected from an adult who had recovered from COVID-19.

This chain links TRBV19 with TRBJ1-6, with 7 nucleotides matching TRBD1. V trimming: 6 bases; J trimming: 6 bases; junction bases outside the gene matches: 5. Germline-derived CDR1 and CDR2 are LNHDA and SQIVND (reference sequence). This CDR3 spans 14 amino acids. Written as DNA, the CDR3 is TGTGCCAGTAGCACGGGACAGCCTAATTCACCCCTCCACTTT. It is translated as CASSTGQPNSPLHF.

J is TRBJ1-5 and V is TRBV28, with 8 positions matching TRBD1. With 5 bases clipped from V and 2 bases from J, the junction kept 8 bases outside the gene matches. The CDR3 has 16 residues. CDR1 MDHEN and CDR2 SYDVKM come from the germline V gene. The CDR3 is CASSPRTGSGNQPQHF. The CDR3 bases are TGTGCCAGCAGTCCCCGGACAGGGAGCGGCAATCAGCCCCAGCATTTT.

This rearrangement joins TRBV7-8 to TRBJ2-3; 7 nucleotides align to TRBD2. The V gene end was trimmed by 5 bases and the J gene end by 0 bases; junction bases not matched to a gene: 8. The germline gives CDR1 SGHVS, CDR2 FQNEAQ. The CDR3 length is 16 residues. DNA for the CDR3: TGTGCCAGCAGCATTCGTCAGCGGGGTAGCACAGATACGCAGTATTTT. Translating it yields CASSIRQRGSTDTQYF.

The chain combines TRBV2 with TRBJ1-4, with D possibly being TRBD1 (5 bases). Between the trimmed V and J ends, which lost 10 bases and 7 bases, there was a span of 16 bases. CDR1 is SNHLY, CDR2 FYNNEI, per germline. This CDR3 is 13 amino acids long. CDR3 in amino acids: CATLGQGGEKLFF. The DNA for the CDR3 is TGTGCCACCTTAGGGCAGGGAGGTGAAAAACTGTTTTTT.

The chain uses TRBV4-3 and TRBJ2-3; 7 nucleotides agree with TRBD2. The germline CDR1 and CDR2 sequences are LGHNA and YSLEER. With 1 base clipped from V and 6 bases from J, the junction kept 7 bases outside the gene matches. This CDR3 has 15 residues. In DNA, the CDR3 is TGCGCCAGCAGCCAAGTGACTAGCCCTGGCGATACGCAGTATTTT. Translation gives CASSQVTSPGDTQYF.

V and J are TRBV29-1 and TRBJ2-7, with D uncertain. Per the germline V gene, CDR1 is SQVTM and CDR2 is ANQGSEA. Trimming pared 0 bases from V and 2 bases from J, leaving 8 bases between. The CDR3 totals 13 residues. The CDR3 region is CSVEDGDAYEQYF. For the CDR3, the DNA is TGCAGCGTTGAAGATGGGGATGCCTACGAGCAGTACTTC.

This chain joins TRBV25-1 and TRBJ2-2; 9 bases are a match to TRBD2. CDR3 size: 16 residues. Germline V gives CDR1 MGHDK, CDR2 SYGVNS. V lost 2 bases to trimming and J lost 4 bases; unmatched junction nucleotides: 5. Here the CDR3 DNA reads TGTGCCAGCAGTGAAAGTAGCGGGAGCTCCACCGGGGAGCTGTTTTTT. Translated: CASSESSGSSTGELFF.

CDR3 DNA sequence: TGTGCCAGCAGCCAACTCCTAGGACAGGGGAACAATGAGCAGTTCTTC. Translation gives CASSQLLGQGNNEQFF. V is TRBV11-2 and J is TRBJ2-1; 9 nucleotides align to TRBD1. Germline CDR1 reads SGHAT; CDR2 reads FQNNGV. V was pared by 5 bases and J by 5 bases, with 10 bases of the junction left unmatched. The CDR3 length is 16 residues.

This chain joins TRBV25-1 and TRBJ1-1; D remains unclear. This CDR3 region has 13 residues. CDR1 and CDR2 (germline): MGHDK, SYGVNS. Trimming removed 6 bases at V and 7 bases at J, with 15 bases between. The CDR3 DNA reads TGTGCCAGCAGGTCCTCAGGAAATCTTGAAGCTTTCTTT. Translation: CASRSSGNLEAFF.

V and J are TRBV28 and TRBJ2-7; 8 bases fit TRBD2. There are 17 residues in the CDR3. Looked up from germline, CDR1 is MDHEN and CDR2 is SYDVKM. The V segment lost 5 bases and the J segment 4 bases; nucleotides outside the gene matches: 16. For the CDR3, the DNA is TGTGCCAGCAGTGCGGTCGGGGGGGTTCGAGGGTTGTACGAGCAGTACTTC. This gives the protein CASSAVGGVRGLYEQYF.

The CDR3 protein is CASRLPGRITDTQYF. The CDR3 nucleotides read TGTGCAAGTCGCCTACCGGGGAGGATCACAGATACGCAGTATTTT. The chain joins TRBV12-2 to TRBJ2-3; TRBD2 reflects the table's D call only, with no check against the DNA. TRBV12-2 is classified as a pseudogene. CDR3 size: 15 residues.

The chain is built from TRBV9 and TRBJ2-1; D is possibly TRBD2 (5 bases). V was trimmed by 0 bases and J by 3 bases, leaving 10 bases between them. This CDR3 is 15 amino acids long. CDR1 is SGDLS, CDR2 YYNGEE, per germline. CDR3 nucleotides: TGTGCCAGCAGCGTAGGTAGCGACGGCTACAATGAGCAGTTCTTC. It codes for CASSVGSDGYNEQFF.

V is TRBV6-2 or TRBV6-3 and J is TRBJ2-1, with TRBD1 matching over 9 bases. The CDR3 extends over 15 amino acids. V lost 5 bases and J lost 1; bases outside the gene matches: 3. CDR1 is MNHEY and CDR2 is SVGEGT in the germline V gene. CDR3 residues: CASSPDRGSYNEQFF. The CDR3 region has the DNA TGTGCCAGCAGTCCCGACAGGGGGTCCTACAATGAGCAGTTCTTC.

This chain's CDR3 is CASSSPQGEKKQFF. The CDR3 nucleotides are TGTGCCAGCAGCTCCCCCCAGGGGGAGAAGAAACAGTTCTTC. The V call is TRBV7-2, the J call TRBJ2-1; the match to TRBD1 covers 7 bases. Germline loops: CDR1 SGHTA, CDR2 FQGNSA. Trimming removed 4 bases from V and 13 bases from J; junction bases left unmatched: 13. The CDR3 length is 14 residues.

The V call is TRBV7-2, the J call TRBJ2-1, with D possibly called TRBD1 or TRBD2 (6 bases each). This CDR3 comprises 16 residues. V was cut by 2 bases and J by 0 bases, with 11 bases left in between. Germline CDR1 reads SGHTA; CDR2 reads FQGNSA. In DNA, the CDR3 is TGTGCCAGCAGCTTATATCGGGGGCACTCCTACAATGAGCAGTTCTTC. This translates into CASSLYRGHSYNEQFF.

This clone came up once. The CDR3 reads CASSLREGGTDTQYF. In DNA form, the CDR3 reads TGCGCCAGCAGCTTGAGGGAAGGGGGCACAGATACGCAGTATTTT. V gene TRBV5-1 combines with J gene TRBJ2-3; D may be TRBD1 (5 bases). This CDR3 spans 15 amino acids. Per the germline V gene, CDR1 is SGHRS and CDR2 is YFSETQ. V shed 1 base and J shed 1 base, with 10 bases lying between them.

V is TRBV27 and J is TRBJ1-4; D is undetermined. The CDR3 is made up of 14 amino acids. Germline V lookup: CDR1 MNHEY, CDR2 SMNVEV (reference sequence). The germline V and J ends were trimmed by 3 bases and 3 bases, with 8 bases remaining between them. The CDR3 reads CASSLGGSNEKLFF. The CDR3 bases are TGTGCCAGCAGTTTGGGCGGATCTAATGAAAAACTGTTTTTT.

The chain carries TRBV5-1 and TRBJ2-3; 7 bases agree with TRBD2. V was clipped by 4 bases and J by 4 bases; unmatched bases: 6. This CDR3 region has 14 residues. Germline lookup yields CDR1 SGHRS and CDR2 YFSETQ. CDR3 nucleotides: TGCGCCAGCAGCCCAAGCGGGATATCAGATACGCAGTATTTT. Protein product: CASSPSGISDTQYF.

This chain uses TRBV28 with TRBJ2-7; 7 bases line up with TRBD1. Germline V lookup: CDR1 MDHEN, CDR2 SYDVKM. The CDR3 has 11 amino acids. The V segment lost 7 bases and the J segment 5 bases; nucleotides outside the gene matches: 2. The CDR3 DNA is TGTGCCAGCACCGACAGGGACGAGCAGTACTTC. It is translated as CASTDRDEQYF.

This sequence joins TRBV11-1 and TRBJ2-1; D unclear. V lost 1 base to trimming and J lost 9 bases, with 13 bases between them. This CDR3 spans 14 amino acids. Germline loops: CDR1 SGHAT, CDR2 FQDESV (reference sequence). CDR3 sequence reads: CASSLEVRAREQFF. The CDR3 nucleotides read TGTGCCAGCAGCTTAGAGGTGAGAGCCCGTGAGCAGTTCTTC. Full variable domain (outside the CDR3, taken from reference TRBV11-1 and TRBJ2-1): EAEVAQSPRYKITEKSQAVAFWCDPISGHATLYWYRQILGQGPELLVQFQDESVVDDSQLPKDRFSAERLKGVDSTLKIQPAELGDSAMYLCASSLEVRAREQFFGPGTRLTVL.

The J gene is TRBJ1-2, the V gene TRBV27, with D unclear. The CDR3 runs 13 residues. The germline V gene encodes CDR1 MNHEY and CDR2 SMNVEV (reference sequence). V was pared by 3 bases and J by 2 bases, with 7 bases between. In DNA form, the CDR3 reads TGTGCCAGCAGTTTTTCGCCAAACTATGGCTACACCTTC. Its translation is CASSFSPNYGYTF.

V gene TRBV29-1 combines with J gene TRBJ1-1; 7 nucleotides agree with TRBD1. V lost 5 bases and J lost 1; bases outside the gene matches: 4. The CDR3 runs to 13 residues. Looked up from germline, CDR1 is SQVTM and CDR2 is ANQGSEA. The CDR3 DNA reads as TGCAGCGTTCCAGGGGGTAAGAACACTGAAGCTTTCTTT. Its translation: CSVPGGKNTEAFF.

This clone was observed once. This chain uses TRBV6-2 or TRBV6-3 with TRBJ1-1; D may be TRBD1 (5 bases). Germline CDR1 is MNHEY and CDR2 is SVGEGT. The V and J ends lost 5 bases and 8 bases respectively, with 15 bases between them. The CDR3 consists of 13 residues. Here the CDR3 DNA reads TGTGCCAGCAGTCCCAACCGGGGCCTCGAAGCTTTCTTT. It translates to CASSPNRGLEAFF.

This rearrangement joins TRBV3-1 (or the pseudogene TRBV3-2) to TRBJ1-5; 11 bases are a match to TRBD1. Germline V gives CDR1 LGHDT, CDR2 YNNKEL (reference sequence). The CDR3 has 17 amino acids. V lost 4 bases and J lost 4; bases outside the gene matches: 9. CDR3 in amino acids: CASSRTGGTSGNQPQHF. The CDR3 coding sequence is TGTGCCAGCAGCCGGACAGGGGGCACCTCGGGGAATCAGCCCCAGCATTTT.

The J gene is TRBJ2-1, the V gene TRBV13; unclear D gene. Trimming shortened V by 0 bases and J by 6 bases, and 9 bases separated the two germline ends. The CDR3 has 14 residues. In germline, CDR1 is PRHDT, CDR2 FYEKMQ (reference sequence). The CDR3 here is CASSLGAERNEQFF. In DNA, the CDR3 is TGTGCCAGCAGCTTAGGGGCAGAGCGCAATGAGCAGTTCTTC.

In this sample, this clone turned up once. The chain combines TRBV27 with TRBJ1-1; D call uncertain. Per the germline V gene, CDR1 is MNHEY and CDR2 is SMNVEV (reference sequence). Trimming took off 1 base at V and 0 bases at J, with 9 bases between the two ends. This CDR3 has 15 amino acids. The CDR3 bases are TGTGCCAGCAGTTTATTGTATCGGGTGAACACTGAAGCTTTCTTT. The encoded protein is CASSLLYRVNTEAFF.

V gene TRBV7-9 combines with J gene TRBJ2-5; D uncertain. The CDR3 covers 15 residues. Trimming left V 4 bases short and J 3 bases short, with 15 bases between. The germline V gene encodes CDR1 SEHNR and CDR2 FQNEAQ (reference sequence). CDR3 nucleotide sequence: TGTGCCAGCAGCTCCCACCCCCCGGATAAAGAGACCCAGTACTTC. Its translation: CASSSHPPDKETQYF.

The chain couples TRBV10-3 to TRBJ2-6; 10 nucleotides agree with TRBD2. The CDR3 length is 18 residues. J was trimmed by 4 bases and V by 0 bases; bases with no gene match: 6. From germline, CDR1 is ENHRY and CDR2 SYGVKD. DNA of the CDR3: TGTGCCATCAGTGAGTCGTCTAGCGGGAGTGGAGGGGCCAACGTCCTGACTTTC. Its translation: CAISESSSGSGGANVLTF.